This record concerns one T cell receptor beta chain sequence. Its antigen remains unidentified. The sample originates from a study of chemoradiotherapy in HPV16-positive cancers. About the study: Functional T-cell assays on a couple of HPV16-positive patients' cells defined candidate HPV-specific clones and common TCR motifs.

Sequencing was performed with immunoSEQ multiplex PCR; in TCRdb, only in-frame clones are kept and a portion is missing. The sample has roughly 3,000 clones, 89% seen once. Overall study findings and caveats: Functional assays defining HPV-specific T cells used only two HPV16-positive patients. For HPV16-positive patients, expanding HPV-responsive T cells associated with longer recurrence-free survival. Non-HPV-specific T cells did not expand in tumors during treatment, whereas candidate HPV-specific clones and E7-related motifs did.

The CDR3 is 16 amino acids. Per germline, CDR1 LGHNA and CDR2 YNFKEQ. Trimming removed 2 bases at V and 0 bases at J, with 14 bases between. The V call is TRBV4-2, the J call TRBJ2-7; unclear D gene. The specimen comprised tumor tissue, sampled from a patient who underwent chemoradiotherapy. This TCR came from a human donor with HPV-associated anogenital cancer. This chain's CDR3 is CASSQSLRAGSYEQYF. The CDR3 nucleotides are TGTGCCAGCAGCCAATCCCTAAGGGCAGGCTCCTACGAGCAGTACTTC.